This T cell receptor beta chain came from a study of blood T cell repertoires in COVID-19. V gave up 1 base and J gave up 4 bases, with 11 bases separating them. In germline, CDR1 is SGDLS, CDR2 YYNGEE. The CDR3 is 14 residues long. Clones were sequenced by immunoSEQ multiplex PCR, and TCRdb holds only the in-frame ones, with some missing. The table lists 210,000 or so clones, approximately 91% of them singletons. The sequenced sample consisted of peripheral blood. The chain links TRBV9 to TRBJ2-5; D is perhaps TRBD1 (5 bases). This receptor was obtained from a woman aged 35 to 49 with acute or convalescent COVID-19. The CDR3 nucleotides read TGTGCCAGCAGCGTAAGCAGGGTTGGAGAGACCCAGTACTTC. Protein product: CASSVSRVGETQYF.